This T cell receptor (beta chain) was captured in a study of blood T cell repertoires in COVID-19. Sequencing was performed with immunoSEQ multiplex PCR; in TCRdb, only in-frame clones are kept and a portion is missing. Counted here are roughly 30,000 clones, around 86% occurring once; the ten biggest clones make up roughly 14%. Germline V gene data show CDR1 as LNHDA and CDR2 as SQIVND (reference sequence). CDR3 length equals 15 residues. V was clipped by 3 bases and J by 7 bases, with 13 bases between them. The chain employs TRBV19 and TRBJ1-6; tentatively, D is TRBD1 (5 bases). The sample comprised peripheral blood. This receptor was identified in a human donor in a cohort sampled during active COVID-19. The donor label of this sample is uncertain. The CDR3 region is CASSMIDSYNSPLHF. CDR3 DNA sequence: TGTGCCAGTAGTATGATTGACAGCTACAATTCACCCCTCCACTTT.